This passage covers 10 T cell receptor beta chains from one sample sequenced in a study of blood T cell repertoires in COVID-19. The repertoire was sequenced with immunoSEQ multiplex PCR; TCRdb's copy has only in-frame clones and lacks some. The sample holds fewer than 150,000 clones; 85% are singletons and the top ten take roughly an eighth. The sample comprised peripheral blood. These receptors originate from a human donor in a cohort sampled during active COVID-19.

V is TRBV19 and J is TRBJ1-4, with D maybe TRBD1 (5 bases). CDR1 is LNHDA and CDR2 is SQIVND in the germline V gene (reference sequence). This CDR3 is 10 amino acids long. Trimming stripped 9 bases from V and 10 bases from J, with 9 bases between. As DNA, the CDR3 is TGTGCCAGCGCTCAGGGAAAACTGTTTTTT. This codes for CASAQGKLFF.

V gene TRBV7-8 combines with J gene TRBJ1-1, with a tentative D call TRBD1 (5 bases). Per germline, CDR1 SGHVS and CDR2 FQNEAQ. V was pared by 3 bases and J by 1 base, with 9 bases between. This CDR3 region has 14 residues. The CDR3 here is CASSFQGWNTEAFF. The CDR3 region has the DNA TGTGCCAGCAGCTTCCAGGGCTGGAACACTGAAGCTTTCTTT. The full variable domain, with the rest looked up from reference TRBV7-8 and TRBJ1-1, is GAGVSQSPRYKVAKRGQDVALRCDPISGHVSLFWYQQALGQGPEFLTYFQNEAQLDKSGLPSDRFFAERPEGSVSTLKIQRTQQEDSAVYLCASSFQGWNTEAFFGQGTRLTVV.

The chain recombines TRBV6-5 with TRBJ1-1; the D is unclear. Germline CDR1 and CDR2: MNHEY and SVGAGI. The CDR3 consists of 16 residues. Between the trimmed V and J ends, which lost 0 bases and 0 bases, there was a span of 11 bases. The CDR3 sequence is CASSYSAGFMNTEAFF. CDR3 coding DNA: TGTGCCAGCAGTTACTCGGCAGGATTTATGAACACTGAAGCTTTCTTT.

DNA for the CDR3: TGTGCCAGCAGTTTACGGCGGGGAGAACCCCAGCATTTT. Amino acid sequence: CASSLRRGEPQHF. The genes are TRBV27 and TRBJ1-5; D is ambiguous. The CDR3 covers 13 residues. CDR1 MNHEY and CDR2 SMNVEV come from the germline V gene (reference sequence). V shed 2 bases and J shed 10 bases, with 12 bases lying between them.

The V and J genes are TRBV19 and TRBJ2-7; TRBD1 might be the D (5 bases). CDR3 length: 14 residues. Germline assignment: CDR1 LNHDA and CDR2 SQIVND (reference sequence). V was trimmed by 6 bases and J by 3 bases, leaving 15 bases between them. The CDR3: CASSQGWGIYEQYF. Here the CDR3 DNA reads TGTGCCAGTAGCCAGGGTTGGGGAATCTACGAGCAGTACTTC. The complete variable domain, with remaining parts taken from reference TRBV19 and TRBJ2-7, reads DGGITQSPKYLFRKEGQNVTLSCEQNLNHDAMYWYRQDPGQGLRLIYYSQIVNDFQKGDIAEGYSVSREKKESFPLTVTSAQKNPTAFYLCASSQGWGIYEQYFGPGTRLTVT.

V and J are TRBV4-3 and TRBJ2-5; 7 nucleotides align to TRBD2. The V gene's germline CDR1 is LGHNA and CDR2 YSLEER. V shed 1 base, J shed 2 bases, and the junction held 4 bases outside the gene matches. This CDR3 contains 15 residues. CDR3 region: CASSQVFGGQETQYF. The CDR3 nucleotides read TGCGCCAGCAGCCAAGTATTCGGGGGGCAAGAGACCCAGTACTTC.

The CDR3 spells CASSERGLNSYEQYF. The CDR3 nucleotides read TGTGCCAGCAGTGAAAGAGGACTGAACTCCTACGAGCAGTACTTC. The chain is built from TRBV6-1 and TRBJ2-7; D is perhaps TRBD2 (5 bases). CDR1 is MNHNS, CDR2 SASEGT, per germline. The germline V and J ends were trimmed by 2 bases and 0 bases, with 11 bases remaining between them. The CDR3 consists of 15 residues.

In its sample, this clone was seen once. The chain couples TRBV6-1 to TRBJ2-1, with TRBD2 matching 13 bases. The V gene's germline CDR1 is MNHNS and CDR2 SASEGT. This CDR3 is 16 amino acids long. V gave up 2 bases and J gave up 7 bases; unmatched junction bases: 5. The CDR3 DNA reads as TGTGCCAGCAGTGAAACCACTAGCGGGGGGGCGAATGAGCAGTTCTTC. Encoded protein: CASSETTSGGANEQFF.

The genes are TRBV10-3 and TRBJ1-6; 7 bases are shared with TRBD1. Germline V lookup: CDR1 ENHRY, CDR2 SYGVKD. V was clipped by 4 bases and J by 5 bases; unmatched bases: 5. The CDR3 is made up of 15 amino acids. CDR3 coding DNA: TGTGCCATCAGTGCGACAGGGTCGGATAATTCACCCCTCCACTTT. Its translation is CAISATGSDNSPLHF.

The CDR3 DNA reads TGTGCCAGCAGTGAAGCCAGGGGCACCGGGGAGCTGTTTTTT. Encoded protein: CASSEARGTGELFF. The chain carries TRBV2 and TRBJ2-2; TRBD1 is a possible D gene (6 bases). The germline V and J ends were trimmed by 0 bases and 4 bases, with 6 bases remaining between them. Germline lookup yields CDR1 SNHLY and CDR2 FYNNEI. There are 14 residues in the CDR3. Drawing the rest from reference TRBV2 and TRBJ2-2, the complete variable domain is EPEVTQTPSHQVTQMGQEVILRCVPISNHLYFYWYRQILGQKVEFLVSFYNNEISEKSEIFDDQFSVERPDGSNFTLKIRSTKLEDSAMYFCASSEARGTGELFFGEGSRLTVL.